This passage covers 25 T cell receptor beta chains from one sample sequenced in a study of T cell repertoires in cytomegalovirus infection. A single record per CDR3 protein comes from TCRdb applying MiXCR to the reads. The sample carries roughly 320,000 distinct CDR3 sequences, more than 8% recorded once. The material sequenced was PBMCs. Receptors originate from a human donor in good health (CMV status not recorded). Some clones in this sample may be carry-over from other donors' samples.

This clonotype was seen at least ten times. The CDR3 coding sequence is TGCAGTGCTCCCACCTGGGACTATGGCTACACCTTC. Its translation is CSAPTWDYGYTF. The chain recombines TRBV20-1 with TRBJ1-2, with D unresolved. V gave up 5 bases and J gave up 3 bases, with 10 bases separating them. There are 12 residues in the CDR3. CDR1 DFQATT and CDR2 SNEGSKA come from the germline V gene (reference sequence).

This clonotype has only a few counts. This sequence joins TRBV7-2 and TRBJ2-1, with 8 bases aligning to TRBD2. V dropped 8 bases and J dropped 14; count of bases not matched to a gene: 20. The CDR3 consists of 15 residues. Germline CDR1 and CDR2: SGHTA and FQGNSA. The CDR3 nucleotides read TGTGCCAGCCGCCCCGGGGGCGTCTCGCTGCGGGGGGAGTTCTTC. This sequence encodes CASRPGGVSLRGEFF.

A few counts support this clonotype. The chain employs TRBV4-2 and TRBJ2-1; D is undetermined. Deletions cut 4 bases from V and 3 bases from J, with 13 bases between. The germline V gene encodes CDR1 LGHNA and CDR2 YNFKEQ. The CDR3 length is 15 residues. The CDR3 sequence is CASSPNRAVYNEQFF. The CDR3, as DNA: TGTGCCAGCAGCCCAAATCGGGCGGTCTACAATGAGCAGTTCTTC.

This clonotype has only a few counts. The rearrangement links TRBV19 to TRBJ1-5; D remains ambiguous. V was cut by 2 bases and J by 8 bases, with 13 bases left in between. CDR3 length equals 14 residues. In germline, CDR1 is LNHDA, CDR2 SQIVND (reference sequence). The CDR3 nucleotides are TGTGCCAGTAGTATAATACACCCCACGAAGCCCCAGCATTTT. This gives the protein CASSIIHPTKPQHF.

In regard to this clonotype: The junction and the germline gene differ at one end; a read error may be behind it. The CDR3 loop is CASSLGSSGGGETPYF. The CDR3 DNA is TGTGCCAGCAGCTTAGGTTCTAGCGGGGGGGGGGAGACCCCGTACTTC. V gene TRBV7-2 combines with J gene TRBJ2-5; 12 positions agree with TRBD2. The CDR3 covers 16 residues. The germline gives CDR1 SGHTA, CDR2 FQGNSA. Drawing the rest from reference TRBV7-2 and TRBJ2-5, the complete variable domain is GAGVSQSPSNKVTEKGKDVELRCDPISGHTALYWYRQSLGQGLEFLIYFQGNSAPDKSGLPSDRFSAERTGGSVSTLTIQRTQQEDSAVYLCASSLGSSGGGETPYFGPGTRLLVL.

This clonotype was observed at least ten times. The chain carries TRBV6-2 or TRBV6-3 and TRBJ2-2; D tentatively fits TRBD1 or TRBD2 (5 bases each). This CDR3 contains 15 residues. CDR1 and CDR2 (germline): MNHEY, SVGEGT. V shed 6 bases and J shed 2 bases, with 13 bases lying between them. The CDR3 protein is CASSPPRGNTGELFF. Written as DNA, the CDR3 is TGTGCCAGCAGCCCCCCACGGGGCAACACCGGGGAGCTGTTTTTT.

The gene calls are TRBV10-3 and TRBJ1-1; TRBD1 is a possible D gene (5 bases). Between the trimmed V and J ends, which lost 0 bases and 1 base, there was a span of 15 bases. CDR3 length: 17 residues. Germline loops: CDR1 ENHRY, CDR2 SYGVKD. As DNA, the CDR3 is TGTGCCATCAGTGAGTCGTTCGCACACCAGGGGAACACTGAAGCTTTCTTT. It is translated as CAISESFAHQGNTEAFF.

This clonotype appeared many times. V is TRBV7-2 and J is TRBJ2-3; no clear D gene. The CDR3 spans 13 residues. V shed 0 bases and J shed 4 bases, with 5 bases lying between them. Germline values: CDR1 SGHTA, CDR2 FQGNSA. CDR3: CASSLARADTQYF. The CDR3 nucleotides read TGTGCCAGCAGCTTAGCCAGAGCAGATACGCAGTATTTT.

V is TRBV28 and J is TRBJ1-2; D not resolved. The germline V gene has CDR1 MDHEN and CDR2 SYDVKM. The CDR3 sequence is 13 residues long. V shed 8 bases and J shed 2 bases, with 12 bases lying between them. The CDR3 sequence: CASASAQNYGYTF. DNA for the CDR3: TGTGCCAGCGCCTCGGCACAGAACTATGGCTACACCTTC.

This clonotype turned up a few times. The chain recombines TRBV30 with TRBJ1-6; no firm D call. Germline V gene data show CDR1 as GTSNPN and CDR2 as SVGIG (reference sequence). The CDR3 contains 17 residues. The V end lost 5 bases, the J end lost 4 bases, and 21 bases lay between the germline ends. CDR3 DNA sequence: TGTGCCTGGTTCCCCGGGCTGCGAGAAGGTTATAATTCACCCCTCCACTTT. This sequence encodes CAWFPGLREGYNSPLHF.

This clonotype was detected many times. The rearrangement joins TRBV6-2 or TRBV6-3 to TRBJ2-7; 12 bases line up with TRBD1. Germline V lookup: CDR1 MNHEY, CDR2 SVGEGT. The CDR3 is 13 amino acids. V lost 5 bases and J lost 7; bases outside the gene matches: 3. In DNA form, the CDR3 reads TGTGCCAGCAGTGGGGACAGGGGGCGAGAGCAGTACTTC. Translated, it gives CASSGDRGREQYF.

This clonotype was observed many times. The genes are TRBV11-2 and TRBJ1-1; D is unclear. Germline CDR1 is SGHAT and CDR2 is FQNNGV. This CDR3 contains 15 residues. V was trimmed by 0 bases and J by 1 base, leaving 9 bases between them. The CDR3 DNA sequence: TGTGCCAGCAGCTTAGATATCAGCGCGAACACTGAAGCTTTCTTT. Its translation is CASSLDISANTEAFF.

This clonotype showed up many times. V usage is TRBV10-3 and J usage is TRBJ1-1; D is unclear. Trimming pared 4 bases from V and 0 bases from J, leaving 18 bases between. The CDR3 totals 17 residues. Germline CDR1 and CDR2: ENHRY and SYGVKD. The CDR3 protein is CAISGAPGRRVNTEAFF. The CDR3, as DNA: TGTGCCATCAGTGGGGCGCCCGGGCGAAGAGTGAACACTGAAGCTTTCTTT.

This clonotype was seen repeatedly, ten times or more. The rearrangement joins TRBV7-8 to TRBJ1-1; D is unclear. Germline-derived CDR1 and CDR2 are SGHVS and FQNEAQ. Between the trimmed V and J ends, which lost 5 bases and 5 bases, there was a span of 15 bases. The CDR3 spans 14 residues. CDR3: CASSQNPDGTEAFF. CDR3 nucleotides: TGTGCCAGCAGCCAGAACCCGGACGGTACTGAAGCTTTCTTT. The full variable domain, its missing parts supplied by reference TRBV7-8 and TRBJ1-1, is GAGVSQSPRYKVAKRGQDVALRCDPISGHVSLFWYQQALGQGPEFLTYFQNEAQLDKSGLPSDRFFAERPEGSVSTLKIQRTQQEDSAVYLCASSQNPDGTEAFFGQGTRLTVV.

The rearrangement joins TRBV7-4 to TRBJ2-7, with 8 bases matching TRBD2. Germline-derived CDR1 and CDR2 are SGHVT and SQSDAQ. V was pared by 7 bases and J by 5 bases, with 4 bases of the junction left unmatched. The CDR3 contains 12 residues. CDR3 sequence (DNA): TGTGCCAGCAACGGGAGGGGTAACGAGCAGTACTTC. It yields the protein CASNGRGNEQYF. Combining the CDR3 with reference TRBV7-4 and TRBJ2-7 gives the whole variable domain GAGVSQSPRYKVAKRGRDVALRCDSISGHVTLYWYRQTLGQGSEVLTYSQSDAQRDKSGRPSGRFSAERPERSVSTLKIQRTEQGDSAVYLCASNGRGNEQYFGPGTRLTVT.

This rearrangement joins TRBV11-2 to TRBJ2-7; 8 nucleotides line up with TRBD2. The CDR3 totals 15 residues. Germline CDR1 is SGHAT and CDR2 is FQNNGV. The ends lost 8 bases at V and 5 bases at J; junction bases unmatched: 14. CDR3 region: CASDFAGGVMHEQYF. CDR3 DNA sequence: TGTGCCAGCGACTTTGCGGGGGGAGTAATGCACGAGCAGTACTTC.

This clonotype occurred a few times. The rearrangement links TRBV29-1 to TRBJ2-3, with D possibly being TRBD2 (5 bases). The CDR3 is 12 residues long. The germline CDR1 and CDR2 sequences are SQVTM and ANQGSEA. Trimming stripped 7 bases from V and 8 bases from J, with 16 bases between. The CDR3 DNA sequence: TGCAGCGCCAGACTACTAGAAAGTACGCAGTATTTT. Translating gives CSARLLESTQYF.

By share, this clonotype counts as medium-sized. CDR3: CASSNLAGGPSGSYNEQFF. The CDR3 coding sequence is TGTGCCAGCAGCAACCTAGCGGGAGGGCCGAGCGGCTCCTACAATGAGCAGTTCTTC. The V call is TRBV11-2, the J call TRBJ2-1; 12 nucleotides match TRBD2. V dropped 5 bases and J dropped 0; count of bases not matched to a gene: 11. Per the germline V gene, CDR1 is SGHAT and CDR2 is FQNNGV. The CDR3 covers 19 residues.

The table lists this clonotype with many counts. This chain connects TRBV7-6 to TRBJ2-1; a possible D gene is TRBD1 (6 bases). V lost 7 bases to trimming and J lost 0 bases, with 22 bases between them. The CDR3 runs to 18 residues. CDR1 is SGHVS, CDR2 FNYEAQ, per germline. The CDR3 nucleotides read TGTGCCAGCACCACTCGTTTGGCAGGGACAAGCTCCTACAATGAGCAGTTCTTC. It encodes CASTTRLAGTSSYNEQFF.

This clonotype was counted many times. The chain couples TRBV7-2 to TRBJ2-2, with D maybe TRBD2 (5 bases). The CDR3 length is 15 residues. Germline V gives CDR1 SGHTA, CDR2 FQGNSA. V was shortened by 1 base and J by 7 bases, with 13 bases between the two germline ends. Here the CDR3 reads CASSLEASYIGELFF. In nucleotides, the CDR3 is TGTGCCAGCAGCTTAGAAGCTAGCTATATCGGGGAGCTGTTTTTT.

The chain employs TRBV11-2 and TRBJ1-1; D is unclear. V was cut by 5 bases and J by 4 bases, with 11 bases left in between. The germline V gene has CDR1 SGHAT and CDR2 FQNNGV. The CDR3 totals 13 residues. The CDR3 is CASSQQLSTEAFF. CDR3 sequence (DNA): TGTGCCAGCAGCCAGCAGCTAAGCACTGAAGCTTTCTTT. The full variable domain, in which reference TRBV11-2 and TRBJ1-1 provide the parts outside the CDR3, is EAGVAQSPRYKIIEKRQSVAFWCNPISGHATLYWYQQILGQGPKLLIQFQNNGVVDDSQLPKDRFSAERLKGVDSTLKIQPAKLEDSAVYLCASSQQLSTEAFFGQGTRLTVV.

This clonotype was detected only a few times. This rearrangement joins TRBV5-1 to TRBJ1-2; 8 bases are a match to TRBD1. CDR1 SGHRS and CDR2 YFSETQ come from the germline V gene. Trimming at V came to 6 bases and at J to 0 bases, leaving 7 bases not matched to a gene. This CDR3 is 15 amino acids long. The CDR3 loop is CASTPDRAANYGYTF. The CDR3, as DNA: TGCGCCAGCACCCCGGACAGGGCAGCTAACTATGGCTACACCTTC.

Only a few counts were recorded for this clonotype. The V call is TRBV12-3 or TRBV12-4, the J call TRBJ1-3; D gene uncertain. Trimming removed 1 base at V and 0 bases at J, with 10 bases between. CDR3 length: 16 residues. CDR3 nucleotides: TGTGCCAGCAGTTTAGTGGGCGGCGTCTCTGGAAACACCATATATTTT. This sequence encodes CASSLVGGVSGNTIYF.

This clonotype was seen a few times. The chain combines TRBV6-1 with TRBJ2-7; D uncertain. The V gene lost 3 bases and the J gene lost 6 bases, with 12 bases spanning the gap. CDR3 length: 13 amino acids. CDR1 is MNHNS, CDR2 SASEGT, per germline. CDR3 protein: CASSDIGSREQYF. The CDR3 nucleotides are TGTGCCAGCAGTGACATAGGCTCGCGCGAGCAGTACTTC.

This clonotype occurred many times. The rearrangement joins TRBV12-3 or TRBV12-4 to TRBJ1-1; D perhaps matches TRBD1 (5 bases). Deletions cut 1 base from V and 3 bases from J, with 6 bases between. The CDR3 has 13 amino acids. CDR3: CASSLGQYTEAFF. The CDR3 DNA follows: TGTGCCAGCAGTTTAGGACAGTACACTGAAGCTTTCTTT.